Below, 11 T cell receptor beta chains from the same sample are listed, as sequenced in a study of T cells expressing NK-cell markers. One entry per CDR3 protein, without DNA, is what TCRdb gives after re-calling the 5' RACE reads. The sample holds some 150,000 distinct CDR3 sequences. Sequencing was done on a sample of blood T cells: a sorted CD56 or NKG2C T cell subset, CD4+ or CD8+ T cells, or bulk PBMC T cells (not recorded which). Source of these receptors: a man between 18 and 29 years old in good health.

This chain's CDR3 is CASSRTSASSYNEQFF. This chain links TRBV6-2 or TRBV6-3 with TRBJ2-1; the TCRdb call, TRBD2, lacks DNA for checking. This CDR3 spans 16 amino acids. The germline V gene encodes CDR1 MNHEY and CDR2 SVGEGT.

The V gene is TRBV15, the J gene TRBJ2-7; lacking DNA, the TRBD2 call made by TCRdb goes unchecked. Per germline, CDR1 LNHNV and CDR2 YYDKDF (reference sequence). The CDR3 is 15 residues long. This chain's CDR3 is CATSRELYGGYEQYF.

The chain is built from TRBV10-3 and TRBJ2-1; TCRdb proposes TRBD2, but this gene call is untestable without DNA. This CDR3 contains 15 residues. The germline gives CDR1 ENHRY, CDR2 SYGVKD. The CDR3 region is CAINRLAGYYNEQFF.

The chain employs TRBV20-1 and TRBJ2-1; the D gene TCRdb calls, TRBD2, cannot be checked with no DNA. CDR1 is DFQATT and CDR2 is SNEGSKA in the germline V gene (reference sequence). There are 15 residues in the CDR3. CDR3 sequence: CSATRTSGSRDEQFF.

The V call is TRBV11-2, the J call TRBJ2-5; TCRdb outputs TRBD1, but without DNA this stays unchecked. The germline V gene encodes CDR1 SGHAT and CDR2 FQNNGV. This CDR3 is built from 14 residues. The CDR3 loop reads CASSTTGGYETQYF.

The CDR3 region is CASSPRLAGAFYSYNEQFF. The genes are TRBV11-1 and TRBJ2-1; there is no DNA to check the TCRdb D call of TRBD2. The CDR3 extends over 19 amino acids. CDR1 and CDR2 from the germline V gene are SGHAT and FQDESV (reference sequence). Using reference TRBV11-1 and TRBJ2-1 for the parts outside the CDR3, the full variable domain is EAEVAQSPRYKITEKSQAVAFWCDPISGHATLYWYRQILGQGPELLVQFQDESVVDDSQLPKDRFSAERLKGVDSTLKIQPAELGDSAMYLCASSPRLAGAFYSYNEQFFGPGTRLTVL.

The rearrangement uses TRBV24-1 and TRBJ2-1; TCRdb proposes TRBD1, but this gene call is untestable without DNA. The CDR3 covers 16 residues. Germline assignment: CDR1 KGHDR and CDR2 SFDVKD. CDR3 in amino acids: CATSDQTGSSYNEQFF.

The chain uses TRBV29-1 and TRBJ2-7; TCRdb's D call, TRBD1, is unchecked because there is no DNA. The CDR3 contains 13 residues. Per the germline V gene, CDR1 is SQVTM and CDR2 is ANQGSEA. This CDR3 is CTVWGSGRYEQYF.

V is TRBV7-9 and J is TRBJ2-1. Per germline, CDR1 SEHNR and CDR2 FQNEAQ (reference sequence). The CDR3 contains 15 residues. The CDR3 reads CASSLGTSWWNEQFF.

The J gene is TRBJ2-5, the V gene TRBV7-8; TCRdb names TRBD1, which stays unverified in the absence of DNA. CDR1 is SGHVS and CDR2 is FQNEAQ in the germline V gene. The CDR3 has 15 amino acids. CDR3: CASSPEDRAGETQYF.

The chain employs TRBV4-2 and TRBJ2-5; TCRdb's assignment of TRBD1 cannot be checked, as there is no DNA. Germline V lookup: CDR1 LGHNA, CDR2 YNFKEQ. There are 19 residues in the CDR3. The CDR3 is CASSHTVTFQGMKRETQYF.